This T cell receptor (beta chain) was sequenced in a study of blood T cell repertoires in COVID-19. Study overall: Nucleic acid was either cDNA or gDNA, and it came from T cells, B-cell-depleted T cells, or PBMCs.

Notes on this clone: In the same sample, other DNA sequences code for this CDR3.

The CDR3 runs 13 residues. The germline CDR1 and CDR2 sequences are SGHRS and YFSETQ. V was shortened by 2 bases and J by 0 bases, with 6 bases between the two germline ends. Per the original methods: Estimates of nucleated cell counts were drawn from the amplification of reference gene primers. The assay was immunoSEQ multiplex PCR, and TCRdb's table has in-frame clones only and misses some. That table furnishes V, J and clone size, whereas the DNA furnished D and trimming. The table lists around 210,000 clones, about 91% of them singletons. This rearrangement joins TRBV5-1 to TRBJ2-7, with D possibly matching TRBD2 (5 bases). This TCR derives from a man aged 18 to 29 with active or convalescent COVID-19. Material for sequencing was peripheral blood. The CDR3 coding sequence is TGCGCCAGCAGCTTAGACTACTCCTACGAGCAGTACTTC. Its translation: CASSLDYSYEQYF.